Sequencing of this TCR beta chain was carried out in a study of blood T cell repertoires in COVID-19. Germline values: CDR1 MNHEY, CDR2 SVGAGI. The CDR3 runs to 13 residues. The ends were cut back, 7 bases at V and 1 base at J, with 10 bases in the middle. Original data processing: Reference gene primer amplification in the assay estimated nucleated cell counts. Sequencing used immunoSEQ multiplex PCR; TCRdb keeps in-frame clones, though not all of them. That table gives V, J and clone size, and the DNA gave D and trimming. The sample holds some 500,000 clones, around nine tenths seen once. Recruits, aged about 18 to 95 years, lived in some 25 US areas. Clinical history as reported by participants underpinned cohort assignment. Two negative PCRs, clearance, or symptom resolution characterized the recovered Cohort 3 donors.

This TCR was sampled from a woman between 35 and 50 years old who had recovered from COVID-19. Sequenced material: PBMCs or T cells enriched from blood (not recorded which). The chain is built from TRBV6-5 and TRBJ1-1; D remains ambiguous. DNA for the CDR3: TGTGCCAGCATAGCGTTTGGGAACACTGAAGCTTTCTTT. This gives the protein CASIAFGNTEAFF.